A single sample is the source of the 31 T cell receptor beta chains below, sequenced in a study of shared clonotypes between healthy human individuals (dated by TCRdb to 2020 to 2021). The library was generated by the immunoSEQ multiplex PCR assay. TCRdb took this table from immuneACCESS and kept in-frame rearrangements with V and J called. Such tables lack part of the clones; where checked against another copy, unresolved V genes explain under half of the gap, and the rest is unexplained. This sample is represented by hundreds of thousands of clones; around 80% of them were singletons. 10% to 15% of the sample is held by the ten biggest clonotypes. Sequencing input: PBMCs. All receptors come from a woman aged 40 to 50 in good health. Some clones in this sample may be carry-over from other donors' samples.

The gene calls are TRBV5-4 and TRBJ2-5; 13 nucleotides match TRBD2. V was clipped by 0 bases and J by 4 bases; unmatched bases: 9. The germline V gene has CDR1 SGHNT and CDR2 YYREEE (reference sequence). This CDR3 is 18 amino acids long. The CDR3 DNA reads TGTGCCAGCAGCTTGGGGACTAGCGGGAGAAGGGGTGGAGAGACCCAGTACTTC. Its translation: CASSLGTSGRRGGETQYF.

This chain connects TRBV7-9 to TRBJ2-4, with 7 bases identical to TRBD2. This CDR3 spans 13 amino acids. CDR1 is SEHNR and CDR2 is FQNEAQ in the germline V gene (reference sequence). Trimming cost V 5 bases and J 7 bases; bases outside gene matches: 5. Written as DNA, the CDR3 is TGTGCCAGCAGCCAGACTAGCTTGAACATTCAGTACTTC. Translating it yields CASSQTSLNIQYF.

This sequence joins TRBV7-9 and TRBJ2-7, with D unclear. Germline CDR1 reads SEHNR; CDR2 reads FQNEAQ (reference sequence). With 5 bases removed from V and 3 bases from J, the gap between germline ends came to 11 bases. The CDR3 is 13 amino acids. For the CDR3, the DNA is TGTGCCAGCAGCCCCAGCAGCTACTACGAGCAGTACTTC. Its translation is CASSPSSYYEQYF.

CDR3 DNA: TGTGCCAGCAGCTCGCAAGGGAACACCGGGGAGCTGTTTTTT. Translated: CASSSQGNTGELFF. This chain joins TRBV7-3 and TRBJ2-2, with D hard to call. Germline CDR1 SGHTA, CDR2 FQGTGA. The CDR3 has 14 amino acids. V lost 4 bases, J lost 1 base, and 7 bases lay in between.

The rearrangement joins TRBV4-1 to TRBJ2-7; D gene unclear. The V and J ends lost 1 base and 0 bases respectively, with 7 bases between them. This CDR3 comprises 14 residues. Germline V CDR1 and CDR2: MGHRA, YSYEKL. The CDR3 spells CASSQGHNSYEQYF. The CDR3 region has the DNA TGCGCCAGCAGCCAAGGCCATAACTCCTACGAGCAGTACTTC.

A note on this clone: An end of the junction does not agree with germline; a read error may underlie this. Here the CDR3 DNA reads TGTGCCGGCAGCTCCACCCGTGGCGGGGAGCTGTTTTTT. It yields the protein CAGSSTRGGELFF. This chain uses TRBV7-8 with TRBJ2-2; D gene ambiguous. Germline V lookup: CDR1 SGHVS, CDR2 FQNEAQ. This CDR3 region has 13 residues.

Comment on this clone: Being one base from a much bigger clone, this may be a read error. This chain links TRBV5-4 with TRBJ2-3; no reliable D call. V was cut by 3 bases and J by 2 bases, with 1 base left in between. The CDR3 has 11 amino acids. Looked up from germline, CDR1 is SGHNT and CDR2 is YYREEE (reference sequence). CDR3 sequence (DNA): TGTGCCAGCAGCTACACAGATACGCAGTATTTT. Translation: CASSYTDTQYF.

For the CDR3, the DNA is TGTGCCAGCAGCCTTAGTAATGGGCTAGCGGGATACGAGCAGTACTTC. Translating it yields CASSLSNGLAGYEQYF. The rearrangement links TRBV11-1 to TRBJ2-7, with 9 bases identical to TRBD2. Trimming cost V 5 bases and J 4 bases; bases outside gene matches: 12. Germline V gene lookup returns CDR1 SGHAT and CDR2 FQDESV (reference sequence). This CDR3 region has 16 residues.

This clone was seen only a few times. The CDR3: CASTLMAGVIGELFF. CDR3 coding DNA: TGTGCCAGCACTCTAATGGCGGGAGTAATCGGGGAGCTGTTTTTT. The chain recombines TRBV18 with TRBJ2-2; 7 nucleotides agree with TRBD2. The CDR3 spans 15 residues. V lost 8 bases to trimming and J lost 7 bases; unmatched junction nucleotides: 13. Germline CDR1 KGHSH, CDR2 LQKENI.

This clone appeared a few times. The chain recombines TRBV28 with TRBJ2-1, with a weak D call TRBD1 (5 bases). Germline loops: CDR1 MDHEN, CDR2 SYDVKM. The CDR3 has 11 amino acids. V shed 3 bases and J shed 11 bases, with 8 bases lying between them. In nucleotides, the CDR3 is TGTGCCAGCAGTTTCGCAGGGCAGCAGTTCTTC. It encodes CASSFAGQQFF.

The chain uses TRBV9 and TRBJ1-6, with unresolved D. The CDR3 is 15 amino acids. Per germline, CDR1 SGDLS and CDR2 YYNGEE. V was clipped by 4 bases and J by 9 bases, with 17 bases between them. The CDR3 region is CASSPTDSRGSPLHF. The CDR3 region has the DNA TGTGCCAGCAGCCCCACGGACTCCCGCGGTTCACCCCTCCACTTT. The full variable domain, rest sourced from reference TRBV9 and TRBJ1-6, is DSGVTQTPKHLITATGQRVTLRCSPRSGDLSVYWYQQSLDQGLQFLIQYYNGEERAKGNILERFSAQQFPDLHSELNLSSLELGDSALYFCASSPTDSRGSPLHFGNGTRLTVT.

This clone was picked up one time. This likely stems from a read error, as it lies one base from a far larger clone. V and J are TRBV2 and TRBJ2-7, with D possibly TRBD2 on 5 matching bases. Germline CDR1 SNHLY, CDR2 FYNNEI. This CDR3 has 14 residues. The CDR3 sequence: CASSEIRGWYEQHF. CDR3 nucleotides: TGTGCCAGCAGTGAAATCCGGGGTTGGTACGAGCAGCACTTC. Looking up the rest from reference TRBV2 and TRBJ2-7 gives the full variable domain: EPEVTQTPSHQVTQMGQEVILRCVPISNHLYFYWYRQILGQKVEFLVSFYNNEISEKSEIFDDQFSVERPDGSNFTLKIRSTKLEDSAMYFCASSEIRGWYEQHFGPGTRLTVT.

This clone was counted a single time. The CDR3 end shows no conserved phenylalanine or tryptophan, and so a read error is likely. The rearrangement joins TRBV28 to TRBJ2-7; TRBD2 agrees at 10 bases. This CDR3 has 16 amino acids. CDR1 MDHEN and CDR2 SYDVKM come from the germline V gene. Trimming cost V 5 bases and J 5 bases; bases outside gene matches: 12. The CDR3 region is CASSPSGLAAPHEQYL. The CDR3, as DNA: TGTGCCAGCAGTCCGTCTGGACTAGCGGCCCCCCACGAGCAGTACCTC.

The J gene is TRBJ1-5, the V gene TRBV6-4; 7 bases agree with TRBD1. The CDR3 is made up of 15 amino acids. J gave up 6 bases and V 0 bases, and 5 bases lay outside the gene matches. Looked up from germline, CDR1 is MRHNA and CDR2 is SNTAGT. CDR3 loop: CASSDSYRGGQPQHF. The CDR3 coding sequence is TGTGCCAGCAGTGACTCGTACAGGGGCGGTCAGCCCCAGCATTTT.

In this sample, this clone turned up a few times. The CDR3 sequence is CASSQVNGAGGANVLTF. The CDR3 DNA reads TGTGCCAGCAGCCAAGTAAACGGGGCGGGTGGGGCCAACGTCCTGACTTTC. The V gene is TRBV4-2, the J gene TRBJ2-6, with D perhaps given as TRBD1 or TRBD2 (5 bases each). Trimming shortened V by 1 base and J by 3 bases, and 13 bases separated the two germline ends. CDR3 length: 17 amino acids. In germline, CDR1 is LGHNA, CDR2 YNFKEQ.

CDR3: CASSIILRTGGEKLFF. The CDR3 DNA reads as TGTGCCAGCAGCATAATCCTCCGGACAGGGGGTGAAAAACTGTTTTTT. The chain has TRBV7-2 and TRBJ1-4; 10 positions agree with TRBD1. J gave up 7 bases and V 5 bases, and 10 bases lay outside the gene matches. CDR3 size: 16 residues. Germline V gives CDR1 SGHTA, CDR2 FQGNSA.

The table lists this clone with a few counts. The chain carries TRBV27 and TRBJ2-7; TRBD2 matches at 10 bases. The V gene end was trimmed by 6 bases and the J gene end by 1 base; junction bases not matched to a gene: 21. The CDR3 runs 20 residues. Germline assignment: CDR1 MNHEY and CDR2 SMNVEV (reference sequence). The CDR3 reads CASSYRVPLAGAAKSYEQYF. CDR3 coding DNA: TGTGCCAGCAGCTACCGAGTACCCCTAGCGGGAGCCGCTAAGTCCTACGAGCAGTACTTC.

For this clone: A read error likely explains this, since a far larger clone differs by one base. V usage is TRBV29-1 and J usage is TRBJ2-2; 8 bases match TRBD2. The germline V gene has CDR1 SQVTM and CDR2 ANQGSEA. The CDR3 runs 16 residues. After removal of 4 bases from V and 7 bases from J, the junction contained 14 bases not matched to a gene. The CDR3 loop reads CSVVDGPAGASGELFF. CDR3 coding DNA: TGCAGCGTTGTAGATGGTCCAGCGGGAGCTAGCGGGGAGCTGTTTTTT.

The chain combines TRBV7-2 with TRBJ2-5, with a weak D call TRBD2 (7 bases). The germline CDR1 and CDR2 sequences are SGHTA and FQGNSA. Trimming cost V 4 bases and J 5 bases, with 23 bases left between them. This CDR3 spans 17 amino acids. The CDR3 spells CASSYSLDRTRGETQYF. For the CDR3, the DNA is TGTGCCAGCAGCTACTCCTTAGACAGGACGCGGGGGGAGACCCAGTACTTC.

This chain uses TRBV30 with TRBJ1-5, with TRBD1 as a possible D gene (6 bases). CDR1 is GTSNPN and CDR2 is SVGIG in the germline V gene (reference sequence). The CDR3 contains 15 residues. The V end was cut by 2 bases, the J end by 2 bases, with 13 bases between. The CDR3 region has the DNA TGTGCCTGGAGTCACAGGGACGGGGGCAATCAGCCCCAGCATTTT. Translation: CAWSHRDGGNQPQHF.

The chain combines TRBV27 with TRBJ1-2; 7 bases align to TRBD1. The CDR3 loop spans 15 amino acids. In germline, CDR1 is MNHEY, CDR2 SMNVEV (reference sequence). Germline trimming cut 5 bases from V and 5 bases from J; bases unmatched to any gene: 11. Here the CDR3 DNA reads TGTGCCAGCAGTGCCCTCCGCGACAGGGTTTATGGCTACACCTTC. Protein: CASSALRDRVYGYTF.

The chain is built from TRBV19 and TRBJ2-7, with TRBD1 matching 7 bases. V trimming: 3 bases; J trimming: 3 bases; junction bases outside the gene matches: 5. The CDR3 is 14 residues long. Germline loops: CDR1 LNHDA, CDR2 SQIVND (reference sequence). In DNA, the CDR3 is TGTGCCAGTAGTATGCCGGCAGGGGGCTACGAGCAGTACTTC. Translated: CASSMPAGGYEQYF.

V and J are TRBV6-1 and TRBJ2-7, with TRBD1 matching 9 bases. Germline V gives CDR1 MNHNS, CDR2 SASEGT. V was clipped by 2 bases and J by 2 bases; unmatched bases: 7. CDR3 size: 16 residues. CDR3 DNA: TGTGCCAGCAGTGAAACAGGACAGGGGAGAACCTACGAGCAGTACTTC. Translating it yields CASSETGQGRTYEQYF.

This sequence joins TRBV5-1 and TRBJ2-3; TRBD2 is a possible D gene (6 bases). CDR1 is SGHRS, CDR2 YFSETQ, per germline. Trimming cost V 4 bases and J 1 base, with 10 bases left between them. This CDR3 spans 14 amino acids. CDR3 coding DNA: TGCGCCAGCAGCATGGAGGGCCGCACAGATACGCAGTATTTT. This sequence encodes CASSMEGRTDTQYF.

This chain links TRBV4-2 with TRBJ2-7, with D possibly called TRBD1 or TRBD2 (5 bases each). Trimming removed 1 base at V and 0 bases at J, with 10 bases between. Germline V lookup: CDR1 LGHNA, CDR2 YNFKEQ. The CDR3 sequence is 15 residues long. This CDR3 reads CASSQGDGSSYEQYF. Here the CDR3 DNA reads TGTGCCAGCAGCCAAGGGGACGGTAGCTCCTACGAGCAGTACTTC.

The sample holds one count of this clone. The chain joins TRBV6-1 to TRBJ1-3, with unresolved D. The CDR3 runs 14 residues. Germline-derived CDR1 and CDR2 are MNHNS and SASEGT. Trimming stripped 6 bases from V and 4 bases from J, with 13 bases between. CDR3 in amino acids: CASSDSEAGNTIYF. The CDR3 DNA sequence: TGTGCCAGCAGCGATTCCGAGGCCGGAAACACCATATATTTT.

The gene calls are TRBV6-1 and TRBJ2-5, with D uncertain. Near its end, the DNA agrees better with TRBJ2-7, so the J call may be wrong. Per germline, CDR1 MNHNS and CDR2 SASEGT. The CDR3 extends over 13 amino acids. DNA for the CDR3: TGTGCCAGCAGTCTGGGCCACACCTACGAGCAGTACTTC. Residues: CASSLGHTYEQYF.

The genes are TRBV12-5 and TRBJ2-1, with 12 bases aligning to TRBD1. The CDR3 runs to 17 residues. Germline CDR1 and CDR2: LGHNT and FRNRAP. Trimming removed 0 bases from V and 7 bases from J; junction bases left unmatched: 7. The CDR3 DNA is TGTGCTAGTGGTTTGGTAACGGGACAGGGGGCGGAGAATGAGCAGTTCTTC. It translates to CASGLVTGQGAENEQFF. Full variable domain (rest looked up from reference TRBV12-5 and TRBJ2-1): DARVTQTPRHKVTEMGQEVTMRCQPILGHNTVFWYRQTMMQGLELLAYFRNRAPLDDSGMPKDRFSAEMPDATLATLKIQPSEPRDSAVYFCASGLVTGQGAENEQFFGPGTRLTVL.

V gene TRBV2 combines with J gene TRBJ2-7; 10 bases match TRBD1. Germline V gene lookup returns CDR1 SNHLY and CDR2 FYNNEI. The trim removed 4 bases at V and 4 bases at J, leaving 4 bases unmatched. The CDR3 spans 14 residues. The CDR3 reads CASSVQGQGYEQYF. The CDR3 nucleotides read TGTGCCAGCAGTGTTCAGGGACAGGGGTACGAGCAGTACTTC.

This clone showed up just once. The V call is TRBV7-3, the J call TRBJ2-1; 13 bases fit TRBD2. The CDR3 runs 15 residues. V was clipped by 1 base and J by 7 bases; unmatched bases: 1. The germline CDR1 and CDR2 sequences are SGHTA and FQGTGA. The CDR3 DNA reads TGTGCCAGCAGCTTAAGGACTAGCGGGAGTAATGAGCAGTTCTTC. This codes for CASSLRTSGSNEQFF.

As to this clone: This likely reflects a read error, since a far larger clone is one base away. Other DNA sequences in the same sample also yield this CDR3. V usage is TRBV27 and J usage is TRBJ1-1, with TRBD1 as a possible D gene (6 bases). The CDR3 has 13 amino acids. Germline CDR1 MNHEY, CDR2 SMNVEV (reference sequence). V was shortened by 5 bases and J by 5 bases, with 12 bases between the two germline ends. DNA for the CDR3: TGTGCCAGCAGTCAGCAGGGGCGGACTGAAGCTTTCTTT. Translation: CASSQQGRTEAFF.